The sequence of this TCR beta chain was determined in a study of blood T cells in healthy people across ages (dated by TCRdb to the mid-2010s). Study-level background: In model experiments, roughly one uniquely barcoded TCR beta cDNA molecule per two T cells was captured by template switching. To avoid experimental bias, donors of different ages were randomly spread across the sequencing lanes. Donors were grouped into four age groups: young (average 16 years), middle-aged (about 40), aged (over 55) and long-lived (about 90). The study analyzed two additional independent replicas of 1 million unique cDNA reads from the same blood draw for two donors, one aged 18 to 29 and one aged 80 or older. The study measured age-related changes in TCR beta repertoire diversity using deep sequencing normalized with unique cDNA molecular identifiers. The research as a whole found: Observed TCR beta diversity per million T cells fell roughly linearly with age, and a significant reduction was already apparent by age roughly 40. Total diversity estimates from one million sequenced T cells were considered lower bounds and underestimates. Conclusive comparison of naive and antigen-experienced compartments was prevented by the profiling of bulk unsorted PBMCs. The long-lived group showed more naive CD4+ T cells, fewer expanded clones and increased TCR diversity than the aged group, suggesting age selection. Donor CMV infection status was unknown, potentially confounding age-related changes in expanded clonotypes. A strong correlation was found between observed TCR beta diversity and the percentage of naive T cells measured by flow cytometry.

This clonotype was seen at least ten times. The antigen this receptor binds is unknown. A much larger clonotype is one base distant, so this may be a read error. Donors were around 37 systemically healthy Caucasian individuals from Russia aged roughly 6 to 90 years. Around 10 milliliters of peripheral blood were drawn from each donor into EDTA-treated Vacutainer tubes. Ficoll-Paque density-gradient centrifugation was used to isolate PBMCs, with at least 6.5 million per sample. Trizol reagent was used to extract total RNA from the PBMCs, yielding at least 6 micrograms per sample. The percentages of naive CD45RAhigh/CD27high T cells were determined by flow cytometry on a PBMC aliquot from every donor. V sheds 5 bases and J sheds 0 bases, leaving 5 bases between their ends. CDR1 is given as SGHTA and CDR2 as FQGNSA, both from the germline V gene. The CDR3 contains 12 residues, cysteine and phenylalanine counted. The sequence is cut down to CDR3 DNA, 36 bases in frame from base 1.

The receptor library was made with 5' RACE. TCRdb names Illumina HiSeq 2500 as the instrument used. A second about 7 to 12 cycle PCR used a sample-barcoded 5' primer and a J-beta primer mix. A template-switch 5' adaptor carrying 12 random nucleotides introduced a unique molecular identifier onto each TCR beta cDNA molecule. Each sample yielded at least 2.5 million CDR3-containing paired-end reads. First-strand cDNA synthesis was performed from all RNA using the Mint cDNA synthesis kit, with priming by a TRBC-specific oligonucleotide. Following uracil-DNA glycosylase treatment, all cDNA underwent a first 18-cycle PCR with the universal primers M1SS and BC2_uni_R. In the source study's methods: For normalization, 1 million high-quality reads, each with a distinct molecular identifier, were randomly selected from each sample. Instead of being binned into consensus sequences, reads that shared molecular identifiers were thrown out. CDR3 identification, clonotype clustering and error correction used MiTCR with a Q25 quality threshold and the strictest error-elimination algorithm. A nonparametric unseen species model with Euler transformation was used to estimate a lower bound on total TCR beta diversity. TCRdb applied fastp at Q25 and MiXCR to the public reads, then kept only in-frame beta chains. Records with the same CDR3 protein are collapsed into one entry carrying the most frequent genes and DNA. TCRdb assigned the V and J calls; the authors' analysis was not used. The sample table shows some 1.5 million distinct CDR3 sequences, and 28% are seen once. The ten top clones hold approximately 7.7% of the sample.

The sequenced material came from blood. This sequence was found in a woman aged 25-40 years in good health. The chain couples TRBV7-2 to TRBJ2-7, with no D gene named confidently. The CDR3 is CASSQISYEQYF. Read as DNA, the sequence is TGTGCCAGCAGCCAGATCTCCTACGAGCAGTACTTC.